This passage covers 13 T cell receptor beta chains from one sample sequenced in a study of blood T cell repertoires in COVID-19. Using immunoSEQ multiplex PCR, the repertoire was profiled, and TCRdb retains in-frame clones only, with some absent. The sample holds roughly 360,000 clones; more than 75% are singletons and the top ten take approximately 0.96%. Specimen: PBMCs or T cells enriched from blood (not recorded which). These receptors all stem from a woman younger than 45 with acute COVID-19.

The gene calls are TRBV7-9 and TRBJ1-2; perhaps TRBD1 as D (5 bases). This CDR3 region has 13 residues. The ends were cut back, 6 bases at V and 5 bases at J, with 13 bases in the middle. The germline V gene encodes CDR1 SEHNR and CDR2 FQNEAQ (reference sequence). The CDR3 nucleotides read TGTGCCAGCAGGGGGTTAGGGGCTTATGGCTACACCTTC. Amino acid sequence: CASRGLGAYGYTF.

The CDR3 spells CSVAPGTMNTEAFF. CDR3 in DNA: TGCAGCGTCGCCCCCGGGACAATGAACACTGAAGCTTTCTTT. This chain connects TRBV29-1 to TRBJ1-1, with a tentative D call TRBD1 (6 bases). This CDR3 is built from 14 residues. The V gene lost 6 bases and the J gene lost 0 bases, with 14 bases spanning the gap. Germline loops: CDR1 SQVTM, CDR2 ANQGSEA.

In DNA form, the CDR3 reads TGTGCCACCCAGCCAGGGACTGGAAACACCATATATTTT. This codes for CATQPGTGNTIYF. This chain uses TRBV6-5 with TRBJ1-3, with D maybe TRBD1 (5 bases). This CDR3 region has 13 residues. From germline, CDR1 is MNHEY and CDR2 SVGAGI. V lost 10 bases and J 2 bases, leaving 12 bases between the germline ends.

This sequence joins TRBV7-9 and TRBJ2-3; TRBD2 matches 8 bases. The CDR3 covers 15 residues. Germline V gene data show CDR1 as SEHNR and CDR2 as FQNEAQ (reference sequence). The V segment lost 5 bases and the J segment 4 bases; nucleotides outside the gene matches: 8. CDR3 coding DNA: TGTGCCAGCAGCACCGGGGGGGTTCGGGCAGATACGCAGTATTTT. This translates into CASSTGGVRADTQYF.

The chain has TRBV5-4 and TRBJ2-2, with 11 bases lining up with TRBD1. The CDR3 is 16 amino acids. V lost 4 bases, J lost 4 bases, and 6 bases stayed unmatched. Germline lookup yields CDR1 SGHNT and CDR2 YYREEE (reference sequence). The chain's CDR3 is CASSLAGTGGTGELFF. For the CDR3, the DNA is TGTGCCAGCAGCCTAGCCGGGACAGGGGGCACCGGGGAGCTGTTTTTT.

The CDR3 DNA follows: TGTGCCAGCAGCTTTGATATGGGGACTAAATCCCACACTGAAGCTTTCTTT. It yields the protein CASSFDMGTKSHTEAFF. The chain couples TRBV5-6 to TRBJ1-1; possible D gene TRBD1, 5 bases. The CDR3 contains 17 residues. V lost 2 bases and J lost 3, with 20 bases in between. CDR1 and CDR2 (germline): SGHDT, YYEEEE.

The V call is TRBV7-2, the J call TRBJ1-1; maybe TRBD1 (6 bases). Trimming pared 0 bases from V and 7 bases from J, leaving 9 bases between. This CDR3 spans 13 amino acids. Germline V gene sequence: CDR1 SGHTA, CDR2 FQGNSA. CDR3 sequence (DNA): TGTGCCAGCAGCTTAGCCCCGACAGGTGAAGCTTTCTTT. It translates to CASSLAPTGEAFF.

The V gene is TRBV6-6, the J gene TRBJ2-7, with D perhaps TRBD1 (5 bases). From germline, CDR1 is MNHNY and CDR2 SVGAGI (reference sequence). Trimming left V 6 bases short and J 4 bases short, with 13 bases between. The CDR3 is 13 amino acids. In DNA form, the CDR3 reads TGTGCCAGCAGATACCGGACACAGTACGAGCAGTACTTC. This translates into CASRYRTQYEQYF.

The CDR3 bases are TGTGCCAGCAGTGAAGCGAGGACAGAGAGAAACACTGAAGCTTTCTTT. It is translated as CASSEARTERNTEAFF. V is TRBV6-1 and J is TRBJ1-1; tentative D call: TRBD1 (6 bases). This CDR3 contains 16 residues. CDR1 is MNHNS and CDR2 is SASEGT in the germline V gene. The V end was cut by 0 bases, the J end by 2 bases, with 13 bases between.

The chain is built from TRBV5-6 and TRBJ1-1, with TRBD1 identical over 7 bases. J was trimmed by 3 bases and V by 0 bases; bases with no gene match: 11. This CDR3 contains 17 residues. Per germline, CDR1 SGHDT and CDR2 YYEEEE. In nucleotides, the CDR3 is TGTGCCAGCAGCTTGGGTAGGGGGCGTGTTTTGGACACTGAAGCTTTCTTT. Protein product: CASSLGRGRVLDTEAFF.

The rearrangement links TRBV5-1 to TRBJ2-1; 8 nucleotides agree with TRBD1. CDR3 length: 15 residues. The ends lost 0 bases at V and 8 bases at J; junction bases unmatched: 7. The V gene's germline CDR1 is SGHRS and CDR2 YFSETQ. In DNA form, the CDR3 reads TGCGCCAGCAGCTTGGACCAGGGGGCTGGGGATGAGCAGTTCTTC. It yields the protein CASSLDQGAGDEQFF.

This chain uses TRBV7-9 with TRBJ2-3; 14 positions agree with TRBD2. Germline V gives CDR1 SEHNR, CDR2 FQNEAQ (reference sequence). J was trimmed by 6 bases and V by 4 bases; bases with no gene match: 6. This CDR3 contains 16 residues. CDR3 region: CASSSSGLAGVDTQYF. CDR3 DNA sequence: TGTGCCAGCAGCTCGTCGGGACTAGCGGGGGTGGATACGCAGTATTTT.

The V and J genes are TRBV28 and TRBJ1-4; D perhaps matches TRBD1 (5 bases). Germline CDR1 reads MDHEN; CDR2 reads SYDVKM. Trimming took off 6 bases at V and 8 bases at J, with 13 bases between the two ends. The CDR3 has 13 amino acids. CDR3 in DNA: TGTGCCAGCAGGGAACGACAGAACGAAAAACTGTTTTTT. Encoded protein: CASRERQNEKLFF.